This passage covers 10 T cell receptor beta chains from one sample sequenced in a study of blood T cells in healthy people across ages. A second PCR of roughly 7 to 11 cycles used a sample-barcoded 5' primer and a J-beta primer mix. TCRdb processed the 5' RACE reads anew with MiXCR; each CDR3 protein has one entry. The sample has 500,000 to 600,000 distinct CDR3 sequences, 27% seen once. The sequenced sample consisted of blood. The receptors were gathered from a woman aged 70-85 years in good health.

This chain connects TRBV6-5 to TRBJ2-4, with TRBD1 matching over 8 bases. V shed 0 bases and J 3 bases; nucleotides not matched to a gene: 7. Germline V gene lookup returns CDR1 MNHEY and CDR2 SVGAGI. The CDR3 has 17 amino acids. This chain's CDR3 is CASSYSTGGSVKNIQYF. CDR3 in DNA: TGTGCCAGCAGTTACTCAACAGGGGGTTCGGTCAAAAACATTCAGTACTTC.

This clonotype was counted only a few times. One junction end does not reproduce the germline sequence, and a read error may be involved. The V call is TRBV29-1, the J call TRBJ2-5; D gene uncertain. This CDR3 has 12 residues. CDR1 is SQVTM, CDR2 ANQGSEA, per germline. CDR3 nucleotide sequence: TGCAGCATTGAACTCCATGACGAGACCCAGTACTTC. Translating it yields CSIELHDETQYF.

This clonotype was counted a few times. The chain is built from TRBV10-3 and TRBJ1-2; TRBD1 agrees at 7 bases. The junction had 10 bases not matched to a gene; V was cut back by 3 bases and J by 9 bases. Germline V gene sequence: CDR1 ENHRY, CDR2 SYGVKD. The CDR3 has 14 residues. The CDR3 region has the DNA TGTGCCATCAGTGATATGGGGGACAGCGTGAGCTACACCTTC. Residues: CAISDMGDSVSYTF.

This clonotype was counted many times. The rearrangement uses TRBV25-1 and TRBJ2-1; 8 bases agree with TRBD2. Germline loops: CDR1 MGHDK, CDR2 SYGVNS. V shed 2 bases, J shed 6 bases, and the junction held 15 bases outside the gene matches. The CDR3 consists of 18 residues. The CDR3 reads CASSETPISGTSSNEQFF. The CDR3 nucleotides read TGTGCCAGCAGTGAAACCCCGATCTCCGGGACTAGTAGCAATGAGCAGTTCTTC. Full variable domain (missing parts from reference TRBV25-1 and TRBJ2-1): EADIYQTPRYLVIGTGKKITLECSQTMGHDKMYWYQQDPGMELHLIHYSYGVNSTEKGDLSSESTVSRIRTEHFPLTLESARPSHTSQYLCASSETPISGTSSNEQFFGPGTRLTVL.

This clonotype was recorded a few times. The gene calls are TRBV11-2 and TRBJ1-4, with D perhaps TRBD1 (5 bases). The CDR3 is 14 amino acids. CDR1 is SGHAT, CDR2 FQNNGV, per germline. Trimming cost V 4 bases and J 5 bases, with 11 bases left between them. The DNA for the CDR3 is TGTGCCAGCAGCTCTAGGAACAGGAATGAAAAACTGTTTTTT. Translated: CASSSRNRNEKLFF.

The table lists this clonotype with a few counts. The chain is built from TRBV7-9 and TRBJ1-1, with 7 bases identical to TRBD1. After removal of 5 bases from V and 5 bases from J, the junction contained 8 bases not matched to a gene. The CDR3 consists of 14 residues. CDR1 SEHNR and CDR2 FQNEAQ come from the germline V gene (reference sequence). The CDR3 here is CASSPGGVRTEAFF. The CDR3 DNA sequence: TGTGCCAGCAGCCCAGGGGGGGTACGGACTGAAGCTTTCTTT.

There are a few counts of this clonotype. This chain links TRBV20-1 with TRBJ2-5; no clear D gene. TRBJ2-7 matches the DNA end more closely, so the J call is doubtful. The germline CDR1 and CDR2 sequences are DFQATT and SNEGSKA (reference sequence). The CDR3 has 14 residues. CDR3 in amino acids: CSAAPGTGNYEQYF. The CDR3 DNA is TGCAGTGCTGCCCCCGGAACTGGTAACTACGAGCAGTACTTC.

This chain uses TRBV27 with TRBJ2-7; no firm D call. The CDR3 totals 13 residues. V lost 5 bases and J 4 bases, leaving 12 bases between the germline ends. Germline V gene lookup returns CDR1 MNHEY and CDR2 SMNVEV (reference sequence). In DNA, the CDR3 is TGTGCCAGCAGTGACGGATTCTCTTACGAGCAGTACTTC. It translates to CASSDGFSYEQYF.

This clonotype was counted between two and nine times. The V gene is TRBV7-2, the J gene TRBJ1-1, with 7 bases identical to TRBD1. J lost 0 bases, V lost 7 bases, and 5 bases had no gene match. This CDR3 has 14 residues. Germline V gene lookup returns CDR1 SGHTA and CDR2 FQGNSA. CDR3 amino acids: CASNPGTVNTEAFF. CDR3 nucleotides: TGTGCCAGCAACCCGGGGACAGTGAACACTGAAGCTTTCTTT. The complete variable domain, with remaining parts taken from reference TRBV7-2 and TRBJ1-1, reads GAGVSQSPSNKVTEKGKDVELRCDPISGHTALYWYRQSLGQGLEFLIYFQGNSAPDKSGLPSDRFSAERTGGSVSTLTIQRTQQEDSAVYLCASNPGTVNTEAFFGQGTRLTVV.

The rearrangement uses TRBV7-9 and TRBJ1-2; the D gene is possibly TRBD1 (5 bases). CDR1 and CDR2 (germline): SEHNR, FQNEAQ (reference sequence). CDR3 size: 13 residues. V was clipped by 3 bases and J by 6 bases, with 11 bases between them. The CDR3 DNA is TGTGCCAGCAGCTTTAGAACAGGCGATGGCTACACCTTC. This encodes CASSFRTGDGYTF.